The source of this T cell receptor beta chain is a study of blood T cell repertoires in COVID-19. Trimming took off 0 bases at V and 0 bases at J, with 6 bases between the two ends. Germline V CDR1 and CDR2: SGHRS, YFSETQ. CDR3 length: 14 residues. Only in-frame clones appear in the TCRdb table, and some are missing; sequencing was by immunoSEQ multiplex PCR. The sample records 200,000 to 300,000 clones, around 87% being singletons. The TCR was taken from a woman in her twenties or thirties who had recovered from COVID-19. This chain joins TRBV5-1 and TRBJ2-5; unclear D gene. Sequencing was carried out using peripheral blood. The CDR3 spells CASSLDYNQETQYF. The CDR3 nucleotides are TGCGCCAGCAGCTTGGACTATAACCAAGAGACCCAGTACTTC.